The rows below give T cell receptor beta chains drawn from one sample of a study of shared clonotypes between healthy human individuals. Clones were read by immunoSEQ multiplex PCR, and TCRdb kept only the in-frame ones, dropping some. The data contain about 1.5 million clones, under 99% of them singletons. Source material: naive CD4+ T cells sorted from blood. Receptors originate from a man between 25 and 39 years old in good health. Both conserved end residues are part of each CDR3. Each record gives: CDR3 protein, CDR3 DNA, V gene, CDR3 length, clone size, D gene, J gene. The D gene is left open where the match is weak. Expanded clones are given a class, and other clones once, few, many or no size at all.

cdr3_aa: CASSESGSGANVLTF
cdr3_nt: TGTGCCAGCAGTGAGTCGGGGTCTGGGGCCAACGTCCTGACTTTC
v_call: TRBV2
cdr3_length: 15
clone_size: NA
d_call: NA
j_call: TRBJ2-6

cdr3_aa: CASSSGGASYEQYF
cdr3_nt: TGCGCCAGCAGCTCAGGGGGCGCGTCCTACGAGCAGTACTTC
v_call: TRBV5-1
cdr3_length: 14
clone_size: NA
d_call: TRBD1
j_call: TRBJ2-7

cdr3_aa: CASRPPGLDYNEQFF
cdr3_nt: TGTGCCAGCCGGCCTCCGGGACTAGACTACAATGAGCAGTTCTTC
v_call: TRBV11-2
cdr3_length: 15
clone_size: NA
d_call: TRBD2
j_call: TRBJ2-1

cdr3_aa: CASSLNGPGYQGEAFF
cdr3_nt: TGTGCCAGCAGCTTAAATGGCCCTGGGTACCAAGGGGAAGCTTTCTTT
v_call: TRBV7-3
cdr3_length: 16
clone_size: NA
d_call: NA
j_call: TRBJ1-1

cdr3_aa: CASSQSRTSGGKSSYNEQFF
cdr3_nt: TGCGCCAGCAGTCAATCGAGGACTAGCGGGGGGAAGAGCTCCTACAATGAGCAGTTCTTC
v_call: TRBV23-1
cdr3_length: 20
clone_size: NA
d_call: TRBD2
j_call: TRBJ2-1

cdr3_aa: CASSYRGGLTEAFF
cdr3_nt: TGTGCCAGCAGCTACAGGGGGGGTCTGACTGAAGCTTTCTTT
v_call: TRBV7-2
cdr3_length: 14
clone_size: once
d_call: TRBD1
j_call: TRBJ1-1

cdr3_aa: CASSFRDSYNEQFF
cdr3_nt: TGTGCCAGCAGCTTCCGGGACAGTTACAATGAGCAGTTCTTC
v_call: TRBV11-2
cdr3_length: 14
clone_size: NA
d_call: TRBD1
j_call: TRBJ2-1

cdr3_aa: CASSEIQETQYF
cdr3_nt: TGTGCCAGCAGTGAAATACAAGAGACCCAGTACTTC
v_call: TRBV2
cdr3_length: 12
clone_size: NA
d_call: NA
j_call: TRBJ2-5

cdr3_aa: CASSSPGTSTDTQYF
cdr3_nt: TGTGCCAGCAGTTCCCCCGGGACTAGCACAGATACGCAGTATTTT
v_call: TRBV6-6
cdr3_length: 15
clone_size: NA
d_call: NA
j_call: TRBJ2-3

cdr3_aa: CASSLAERTAGWQPQHF
cdr3_nt: TGTGCCAGCAGCTTAGCCGAGAGGACAGCCGGGTGGCAGCCCCAGCATTTT
v_call: TRBV7-2
cdr3_length: 17
clone_size: once
d_call: NA
j_call: TRBJ1-5

cdr3_aa: CASSKRSGGEQFF
cdr3_nt: TGTGCCAGCAGCAAAAGGTCGGGGGGTGAGCAGTTCTTC
v_call: TRBV21-1
cdr3_length: 13
clone_size: NA
d_call: NA
j_call: TRBJ2-1

cdr3_aa: CASSPLGPRTVNTGELFF
cdr3_nt: TGTGCCAGCTCACCACTGGGGCCCAGGACAGTTAACACCGGGGAGCTGTTTTTT
v_call: TRBV18
cdr3_length: 18
clone_size: NA
d_call: NA
j_call: TRBJ2-2

cdr3_aa: CASSRHRQDRNYGYTF
cdr3_nt: TGCGCCAGCAGCCGCCACCGACAGGACAGGAACTATGGCTACACCTTC
v_call: TRBV5-1
cdr3_length: 16
clone_size: NA
d_call: TRBD1
j_call: TRBJ1-2

cdr3_aa: CASSQGRNEQYF
cdr3_nt: TGTGCCAGTAGTCAGGGGAGGAACGAGCAGTACTTC
v_call: TRBV19
cdr3_length: 12
clone_size: once
d_call: NA
j_call: TRBJ2-7

cdr3_aa: CASSEQETQYF
cdr3_nt: TGTGCCAGCAGTGAACAAGAGACCCAGTACTTC
v_call: TRBV11-2
cdr3_length: 11
clone_size: NA
d_call: NA
j_call: TRBJ2-5

cdr3_aa: CASSPTVIMNTEAFF
cdr3_nt: TGTGCCAGCAGCCCGACGGTGATCATGAACACTGAAGCTTTCTTT
v_call: TRBV9
cdr3_length: 15
clone_size: NA
d_call: NA
j_call: TRBJ1-1

cdr3_aa: CAGGQKDTQYF
cdr3_nt: TGTGCCGGGGGACAGAAAGATACGCAGTATTTT
v_call: TRBV7-9
cdr3_length: 11
clone_size: NA
d_call: TRBD1
j_call: TRBJ2-3

cdr3_aa: CASNQGSDTQYF
cdr3_nt: TGTGCCAGTAACCAGGGGTCAGATACGCAGTATTTT
v_call: TRBV19
cdr3_length: 12
clone_size: NA
d_call: NA
j_call: TRBJ2-3

cdr3_aa: CASSVATGSTDTQYF
cdr3_nt: TGTGCCAGCAGCGTAGCTACCGGGAGCACAGATACGCAGTATTTT
v_call: TRBV9
cdr3_length: 15
clone_size: NA
d_call: NA
j_call: TRBJ2-3

cdr3_aa: CASSLDLMIYNQPQHF
cdr3_nt: TGTGCCAGCAGCTTAGATCTTATGATTTACAATCAGCCCCAGCATTTT
v_call: TRBV7-8
cdr3_length: 16
clone_size: once
d_call: NA
j_call: TRBJ1-5

cdr3_aa: CASSTGGALIDTQYF
cdr3_nt: TGTGCCAGTAGTACGGGGGGCGCTTTAATAGATACGCAGTATTTT
v_call: TRBV19
cdr3_length: 15
clone_size: NA
d_call: NA
j_call: TRBJ2-3

cdr3_aa: CASSFRPETQYF
cdr3_nt: TGTGCCAGCAGCTTTAGGCCGGAGACCCAGTACTTC
v_call: TRBV5-6
cdr3_length: 12
clone_size: NA
d_call: NA
j_call: TRBJ2-5

cdr3_aa: CASTLQGISTDTQYF
cdr3_nt: TGTGCCAGCACCTTACAGGGAATCAGCACAGATACGCAGTATTTT
v_call: TRBV28
cdr3_length: 15
clone_size: NA
d_call: NA
j_call: TRBJ2-3

cdr3_aa: CASSLDRLGYTF
cdr3_nt: TGCGCCAGCAGCTTGGACCGGTTGGGCTACACCTTC
v_call: TRBV5-1
cdr3_length: 12
clone_size: NA
d_call: NA
j_call: TRBJ1-2

cdr3_aa: CASRPARDSLNTGELFF
cdr3_nt: TGTGCCAGCAGACCGGCTAGGGACAGTCTTAACACCGGGGAGCTGTTTTTT
v_call: TRBV5-6
cdr3_length: 17
clone_size: NA
d_call: TRBD1
j_call: TRBJ2-2

cdr3_aa: CASSPIGSYNEQFF
cdr3_nt: TGTGCCAGCAGCCCAATCGGATCCTACAATGAGCAGTTCTTC
v_call: TRBV7-6
cdr3_length: 14
clone_size: NA
d_call: NA
j_call: TRBJ2-1

cdr3_aa: CASSDRGGSYEQYF
cdr3_nt: TGCGCCAGCAGCGACAGGGGAGGGTCCTACGAGCAGTACTTC
v_call: TRBV5-1
cdr3_length: 14
clone_size: NA
d_call: NA
j_call: TRBJ2-7

cdr3_aa: CASSLSGSSYEQYF
cdr3_nt: TGTGCCAGCAGCTTAAGCGGGAGCTCCTACGAGCAGTACTTC
v_call: TRBV7-3
cdr3_length: 14
clone_size: once
d_call: TRBD2
j_call: TRBJ2-7

cdr3_aa: CASSTPYEQYF
cdr3_nt: TGTGCCAGCTCGACCCCCTACGAGCAGTACTTC
v_call: TRBV18
cdr3_length: 11
clone_size: NA
d_call: NA
j_call: TRBJ2-7

cdr3_aa: CASSYVGGNTEAFF
cdr3_nt: TGTGCCAGCAGTTACGTAGGGGGGAACACTGAAGCTTTCTTT
v_call: TRBV6-6
cdr3_length: 14
clone_size: NA
d_call: NA
j_call: TRBJ1-1

cdr3_aa: CASGPYAGGVNVLTF
cdr3_nt: TGTGCCAGCGGCCCTTACGCAGGGGGCGTCAACGTCCTGACTTTC
v_call: TRBV27
cdr3_length: 15
clone_size: NA
d_call: TRBD1
j_call: TRBJ2-6

cdr3_aa: CASGLTTGVGETQYF
cdr3_nt: TGTGCTAGTGGCCTGACAACAGGGGTCGGTGAGACCCAGTACTTC
v_call: TRBV12-5
cdr3_length: 15
clone_size: NA
d_call: TRBD1
j_call: TRBJ2-5

cdr3_aa: CASRRMGDTQYF
cdr3_nt: TGTGCCAGCAGGCGAATGGGAGATACGCAGTATTTT
v_call: TRBV2
cdr3_length: 12
clone_size: NA
d_call: NA
j_call: TRBJ2-3

cdr3_aa: CASSLVTSGQETQYF
cdr3_nt: TGCGCCAGCAGCCTAGTGACTAGCGGCCAAGAGACCCAGTACTTC
v_call: TRBV5-1
cdr3_length: 15
clone_size: NA
d_call: TRBD2
j_call: TRBJ2-5

cdr3_aa: CASSPQSSGISYNEQFF
cdr3_nt: TGTGCCAGCTCACCGCAATCTAGCGGGATATCCTACAATGAGCAGTTCTTC
v_call: TRBV18
cdr3_length: 17
clone_size: NA
d_call: TRBD2
j_call: TRBJ2-1

cdr3_aa: CASSLRGGPSYEQYF
cdr3_nt: TGTGCCAGCAGCTTGAGGGGGGGACCCTCCTACGAGCAGTACTTC
v_call: TRBV5-4
cdr3_length: 15
clone_size: NA
d_call: NA
j_call: TRBJ2-7

cdr3_aa: CASSPVLETQYF
cdr3_nt: TGTGCCAGCAGCCCCGTCCTAGAGACCCAGTACTTC
v_call: TRBV7-2
cdr3_length: 12
clone_size: NA
d_call: NA
j_call: TRBJ2-5

cdr3_aa: CASSLVAGQVNTGELFF
cdr3_nt: TGTGCCAGCAGCTTAGTCGCGGGACAAGTGAACACCGGGGAGCTGTTTTTT
v_call: TRBV11-2
cdr3_length: 17
clone_size: NA
d_call: NA
j_call: TRBJ2-2

cdr3_aa: CASIRKQGNVYEQYF
cdr3_nt: TGTGCCAGCATCCGAAAACAGGGGAATGTCTACGAGCAGTACTTC
v_call: TRBV7-9
cdr3_length: 15
clone_size: NA
d_call: TRBD1
j_call: TRBJ2-7

cdr3_aa: CSVAPPSENTGELFF
cdr3_nt: TGCAGCGTTGCCCCTCCGTCAGAGAACACCGGGGAGCTGTTTTTT
v_call: TRBV29-1
cdr3_length: 15
clone_size: once
d_call: NA
j_call: TRBJ2-2

cdr3_aa: CASSRTGGYSNFFSYEQYF
cdr3_nt: TGTGCCAGCAGCCGGACGGGGGGCTACTCCAATTTCTTTTCCTACGAGCAGTACTTC
v_call: TRBV13
cdr3_length: 19
clone_size: NA
d_call: NA
j_call: TRBJ2-7

cdr3_aa: CASSIASGTPRREQFF
cdr3_nt: TGTGCCAGTAGTATAGCCTCCGGGACCCCCAGGAGGGAGCAGTTCTTC
v_call: TRBV19
cdr3_length: 16
clone_size: NA
d_call: NA
j_call: TRBJ2-1

cdr3_aa: CASGLVPLRLAGEEYF
cdr3_nt: TGTGCTAGTGGTTTGGTTCCCCTTCGACTAGCGGGAGAGGAGTATTTT
v_call: TRBV12-5
cdr3_length: 16
clone_size: NA
d_call: TRBD2
j_call: TRBJ2-3

cdr3_aa: CASKVSAGRGEQFF
cdr3_nt: TGTGCCAGCAAGGTTAGTGCGGGAAGAGGTGAGCAGTTCTTC
v_call: TRBV27
cdr3_length: 14
clone_size: NA
d_call: NA
j_call: TRBJ2-1

cdr3_aa: CASSLLAGGLAKNIQYF
cdr3_nt: TGCGCCAGCAGCTTGCTGGCAGGGGGTCTAGCCAAAAACATTCAGTACTTC
v_call: TRBV5-1
cdr3_length: 17
clone_size: NA
d_call: TRBD1
j_call: TRBJ2-4

cdr3_aa: CASSRTSNEQFF
cdr3_nt: TGTGCCAGTAGTAGAACTAGCAATGAGCAGTTCTTC
v_call: TRBV19
cdr3_length: 12
clone_size: NA
d_call: NA
j_call: TRBJ2-1

cdr3_aa: CASSERLAGSYEQYF
cdr3_nt: TGTGCCAGCAGCGAACGACTAGCGGGGTCCTACGAGCAGTACTTC
v_call: TRBV6-5
cdr3_length: 15
clone_size: NA
d_call: TRBD2
j_call: TRBJ2-7

cdr3_aa: CASTPTRNYGYTF
cdr3_nt: TGTGCCAGCACCCCGACCAGAAACTATGGCTACACCTTC
v_call: TRBV7-2
cdr3_length: 13
clone_size: NA
d_call: NA
j_call: TRBJ1-2

cdr3_aa: CASIQRDGRTEAFF
cdr3_nt: TGTGCCAGCATCCAACGGGATGGGAGGACTGAAGCTTTCTTT
v_call: TRBV6-1
cdr3_length: 14
clone_size: NA
d_call: NA
j_call: TRBJ1-1

cdr3_aa: CAWRTPSPGPFYNEQFF
cdr3_nt: TGTGCCTGGAGGACCCCCTCCCCGGGACCCTTCTACAATGAGCAGTTCTTC
v_call: TRBV30
cdr3_length: 17
clone_size: NA
d_call: NA
j_call: TRBJ2-1

cdr3_aa: CASSLSGSGRGEQYF
cdr3_nt: TGCGCCAGCAGCTTGTCGGGTAGCGGGAGAGGAGAGCAGTACTTC
v_call: TRBV5-1
cdr3_length: 15
clone_size: once
d_call: TRBD2
j_call: TRBJ2-7

cdr3_aa: CASSSESADTQYF
cdr3_nt: TGCGCCAGCAGCTCAGAGTCTGCAGATACGCAGTATTTT
v_call: TRBV5-1
cdr3_length: 13
clone_size: NA
d_call: NA
j_call: TRBJ2-3

cdr3_aa: CASSTNTGELFF
cdr3_nt: TGTGCCAGCTCAACGAACACCGGGGAGCTGTTTTTT
v_call: TRBV18
cdr3_length: 12
clone_size: NA
d_call: NA
j_call: TRBJ2-2

cdr3_aa: CASSPRQTVSYEQYF
cdr3_nt: TGTGCCAGCAGCCCCAGACAGACGGTCTCCTACGAGCAGTACTTC
v_call: TRBV5-4
cdr3_length: 15
clone_size: NA
d_call: NA
j_call: TRBJ2-7

cdr3_aa: CASSLNRVPGELFF
cdr3_nt: TGTGCCAGCAGTCTCAACAGGGTTCCCGGGGAGCTGTTTTTT
v_call: TRBV2
cdr3_length: 14
clone_size: NA
d_call: NA
j_call: TRBJ2-2

cdr3_aa: CASSPRGQAGGNQPQHF
cdr3_nt: TGTGCCAGCTCACCACGGGGTCAGGCCGGGGGTAATCAGCCCCAGCATTTT
v_call: TRBV18
cdr3_length: 17
clone_size: NA
d_call: NA
j_call: TRBJ1-5

cdr3_aa: CASSREAATNEKLFF
cdr3_nt: TGTGCCAGCAGCCGAGAGGCCGCAACTAATGAAAAACTGTTTTTT
v_call: TRBV6-1
cdr3_length: 15
clone_size: NA
d_call: NA
j_call: TRBJ1-4

cdr3_aa: CACSDRVGDTQYF
cdr3_nt: TGTGCCTGCTCAGACAGGGTGGGAGATACGCAGTATTTT
v_call: TRBV30
cdr3_length: 13
clone_size: NA
d_call: TRBD1
j_call: TRBJ2-3

cdr3_aa: CASSPIGAQTKIGNTIYF
cdr3_nt: TGTGCCAGCTCACCAATAGGGGCCCAGACCAAGATCGGAAACACCATATATTTT
v_call: TRBV18
cdr3_length: 18
clone_size: NA
d_call: NA
j_call: TRBJ1-3

cdr3_aa: CASSEATGSGTDTQYF
cdr3_nt: TGTGCCAGCAGTGAAGCAACGGGGTCGGGCACAGATACGCAGTATTTT
v_call: TRBV6-1
cdr3_length: 16
clone_size: NA
d_call: NA
j_call: TRBJ2-3